The clone carrying this TCR beta chain has just one count. The sample originates from a study of blood T cell repertoires in COVID-19. This CDR3 spans 14 amino acids. Trimming left V 4 bases short and J 1 base short, with 10 bases between. From germline, CDR1 is LGHNA and CDR2 YNFKEQ. The method was immunoSEQ multiplex PCR; TCRdb's version includes in-frame clones alone and lacks a portion of them. The sample comprises 75,000 to 85,000 clones, approximately 88% of which are singletons, and roughly 45% rests with the top ten. The chain carries TRBV4-2 and TRBJ1-2; D gene unclear. This sequence originates from a human donor in a cohort sampled during active COVID-19. Sequenced material: peripheral blood. The CDR3, as DNA: TGTGCCAGCAGCCGGCTGGCGGATAACTATGGCTACACCTTC. It codes for CASSRLADNYGYTF.